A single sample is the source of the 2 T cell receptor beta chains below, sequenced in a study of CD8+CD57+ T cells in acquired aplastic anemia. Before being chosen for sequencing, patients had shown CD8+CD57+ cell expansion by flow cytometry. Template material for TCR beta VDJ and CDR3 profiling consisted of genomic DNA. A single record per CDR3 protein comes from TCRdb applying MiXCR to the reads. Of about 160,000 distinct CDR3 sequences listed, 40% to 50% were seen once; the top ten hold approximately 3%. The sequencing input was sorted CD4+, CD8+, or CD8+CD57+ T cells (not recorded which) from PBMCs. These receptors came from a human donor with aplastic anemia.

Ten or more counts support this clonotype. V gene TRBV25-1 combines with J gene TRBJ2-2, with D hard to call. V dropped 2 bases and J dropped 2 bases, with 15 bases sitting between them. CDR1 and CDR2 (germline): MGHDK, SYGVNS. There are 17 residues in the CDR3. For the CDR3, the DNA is TGTGCCAGCAGTGAAGATATGGTAGGAGATAACACCGGGGAGCTGTTTTTT. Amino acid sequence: CASSEDMVGDNTGELFF.

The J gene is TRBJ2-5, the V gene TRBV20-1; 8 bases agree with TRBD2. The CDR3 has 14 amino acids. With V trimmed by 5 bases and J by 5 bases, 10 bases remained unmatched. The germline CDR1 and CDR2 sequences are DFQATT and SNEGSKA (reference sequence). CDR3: CSAAKRESGETQYF. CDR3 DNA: TGCAGTGCTGCAAAGCGGGAGTCGGGGGAGACCCAGTACTTC.